A selection of T cell receptor beta chains follows, all from one sample in a study of PD-1 blockade in classical Hodgkin lymphoma. Clones were read by immunoSEQ multiplex PCR, and TCRdb kept only the in-frame ones, dropping some. Seen here are over 80,000 clones, 80% to 95% observed once, and the top ten hold 2.8%. The source material was peripheral blood mononuclear cells (PBMCs), sampled at baseline. Receptors were obtained from a human donor with classical Hodgkin lymphoma. Each CDR3 is given with its conserved first and last residue. A D gene is named only where the DNA matches it firmly. A clone size is listed for some rows: how often the clone was seen (once, few, many), or a class if it is expanded.

clone size: NA
V gene: TRBV4-2
J gene: TRBJ2-1
D gene: TRBD2
CDR3 DNA: TGTGCCAGCAGCCAAGACAAGGGGACTAGCGGGGGGGCAAATGAGCAGTTCTTC
CDR3 protein: CASSQDKGTSGGANEQFF

clone size: NA
V gene: TRBV27
J gene: TRBJ2-7
D gene: NA
CDR3 DNA: TGTGCCAGCAGTCCCGCCGGAGAGATCACTGCCGAGCAGTACTTC
CDR3 protein: CASSPAGEITAEQYF

clone size: NA
V gene: TRBV6-1
J gene: TRBJ1-2
D gene: TRBD1
CDR3 DNA: TGTGCCAGCAGTGAAAGACAGGGGGGAATCTATGGCTACACCTTC
CDR3 protein: CASSERQGGIYGYTF

clone size: NA
V gene: TRBV28
J gene: TRBJ2-7
D gene: TRBD2
CDR3 DNA: TGTGCCAGCACCTCCCCGGGGACTAGCGGACGTTCCTACGAGCAGTACTTC
CDR3 protein: CASTSPGTSGRSYEQYF

clone size: NA
V gene: TRBV5-1
J gene: TRBJ2-1
D gene: NA
CDR3 DNA: TGCGCCAGCAGCCGAAGTGACAGTCACAATGAGCAGTTCTTC
CDR3 protein: CASSRSDSHNEQFF

clone size: NA
V gene: TRBV9
J gene: TRBJ2-7
D gene: NA
CDR3 DNA: TGTGCCAGCAGCGTGGGCTGGGGCCCCTACGAGCAGTACTTC
CDR3 protein: CASSVGWGPYEQYF

clone size: NA
V gene: TRBV4-1
J gene: TRBJ2-3
D gene: NA
CDR3 DNA: TGCGCCAGCAGCCAAGATCGGGGAGGCTCCGGATATACGCAGTATTTT
CDR3 protein: CASSQDRGGSGYTQYF

clone size: NA
V gene: TRBV4-2
J gene: TRBJ2-1
D gene: TRBD2
CDR3 DNA: TGTGCCAGCAGCCAGGGCGGGAGCGTCTCCTACAATGAGCAGTTCTTC
CDR3 protein: CASSQGGSVSYNEQFF

clone size: NA
V gene: TRBV28
J gene: TRBJ1-1
D gene: TRBD1
CDR3 DNA: TGTGCCAGCAGTTCAGGGGGGATGAACACTGAAGCTTTCTTT
CDR3 protein: CASSSGGMNTEAFF

clone size: NA
V gene: TRBV7-9
J gene: TRBJ2-3
D gene: TRBD2
CDR3 DNA: TGTGCCAGCAGCCCTACCCCCCCTGGCGGGAGGGTCACAGATACGCAGTATTTT
CDR3 protein: CASSPTPPGGRVTDTQYF

clone size: NA
V gene: TRBV4-2
J gene: TRBJ2-5
D gene: NA
CDR3 DNA: TGTGCCAGCAGCCCTAGGGGGGACCCCGACGAGACCCAGTACTTC
CDR3 protein: CASSPRGDPDETQYF

clone size: NA
V gene: TRBV29-1
J gene: TRBJ2-7
D gene: NA
CDR3 DNA: TGCAGCGTTGGCAGTCACGAGCAGTACTTC
CDR3 protein: CSVGSHEQYF

clone size: once
V gene: TRBV28
J gene: TRBJ2-6
D gene: NA
CDR3 DNA: TGTGCCAGCAGTTTATATCGGAGCTCTGGGGCCAACGTCCTGACTTTC
CDR3 protein: CASSLYRSSGANVLTF

clone size: NA
V gene: TRBV6-5
J gene: TRBJ2-2
D gene: NA
CDR3 DNA: TGTGCCAGCAGTTACTCGACTGTGAACACCGGGGAGCTGTTTTTT
CDR3 protein: CASSYSTVNTGELFF

clone size: few
V gene: TRBV7-6
J gene: TRBJ2-3
D gene: NA
CDR3 DNA: TGTGCCAGCAGCCAGAACACTAACCAAGGGGATACGCAGTATTTT
CDR3 protein: CASSQNTNQGDTQYF

clone size: NA
V gene: TRBV11-1
J gene: TRBJ1-1
D gene: TRBD1
CDR3 DNA: TGTGCCAGCAGCTTAGGACAGGGGCGAGCTGAAGCTTTCTTT
CDR3 protein: CASSLGQGRAEAFF

clone size: NA
V gene: TRBV30
J gene: TRBJ1-2
D gene: NA
CDR3 DNA: TGTGCCTGGACCGGCGACACCCTCTATGGCTACACCTTC
CDR3 protein: CAWTGDTLYGYTF

clone size: NA
V gene: TRBV5-8
J gene: TRBJ1-2
D gene: TRBD1
CDR3 DNA: TGTGCCAGCAGACAATACAGGGGAGGGAACTATGGCTACACCTTC
CDR3 protein: CASRQYRGGNYGYTF

clone size: NA
V gene: TRBV5-1
J gene: TRBJ2-3
D gene: TRBD2
CDR3 DNA: TGCGCCAGCAGCTTGATGGCTAGCGGGAGTGGGACAGATACGCAGTATTTT
CDR3 protein: CASSLMASGSGTDTQYF

clone size: NA
V gene: TRBV7-9
J gene: TRBJ1-1
D gene: NA
CDR3 DNA: TGTGCCAGCAGCTTGCGCTGGACAGATGAAGCTTTCTTT
CDR3 protein: CASSLRWTDEAFF

clone size: NA
V gene: TRBV5-1
J gene: TRBJ2-1
D gene: TRBD2
CDR3 DNA: TGCGCCAGCAGCCCCGAAGTTCCAGCGGGAGTGGAGGAGCAGTTCTTC
CDR3 protein: CASSPEVPAGVEEQFF

clone size: NA
V gene: TRBV10-1
J gene: TRBJ1-5
D gene: NA
CDR3 DNA: TGCGCCAGCAGCGTGGCGAGGGATCAGCCCCAGCATTTT
CDR3 protein: CASSVARDQPQHF

clone size: NA
V gene: TRBV27
J gene: TRBJ1-3
D gene: NA
CDR3 DNA: TGTGCCAGCAGTTTATCGAAGTCAGGGATCGGAAACACCATATATTTT
CDR3 protein: CASSLSKSGIGNTIYF

clone size: NA
V gene: TRBV7-9
J gene: TRBJ1-4
D gene: NA
CDR3 DNA: TGTGCCAGCAGCTTATACGGGTCGGGTGCAACTAATGAAAAACTGTTTTTT
CDR3 protein: CASSLYGSGATNEKLFF

clone size: NA
V gene: TRBV6-5
J gene: TRBJ1-1
D gene: TRBD1
CDR3 DNA: TGTGCCAGCAGTTGGGGACAGAGAATGAACACTGAAGCTTTCTTT
CDR3 protein: CASSWGQRMNTEAFF

clone size: once
V gene: TRBV19
J gene: TRBJ2-3
D gene: NA
CDR3 DNA: TGTGCCAGTAGTATCCCCCCTTGGCAGGGAAGGGTCCCAGATACGCAGTATTTT
CDR3 protein: CASSIPPWQGRVPDTQYF

clone size: NA
V gene: TRBV30
J gene: TRBJ2-7
D gene: TRBD1
CDR3 DNA: TGTGCCTGGAGCGGTGACAGGGGCTACGAGCAGTACTTC
CDR3 protein: CAWSGDRGYEQYF

clone size: NA
V gene: TRBV6-5
J gene: TRBJ2-3
D gene: NA
CDR3 DNA: TGTGCCAGCAGTCGACCCCCCACAGATACGCAGTATTTT
CDR3 protein: CASSRPPTDTQYF

clone size: NA
V gene: TRBV7-9
J gene: TRBJ2-1
D gene: NA
CDR3 DNA: TGTGCCAGCAGCGTAGACCGCAGCGCCCGAAGGGGTGAGCAGTTCTTC
CDR3 protein: CASSVDRSARRGEQFF